This entry lists 23 T cell receptor beta chains sequenced from one sample in a study of memory CD4+ T cells and cytomegalovirus serostatus. The sort gate was single viable CD3+CD4+CD8-CD45RO+ cells for memory CD4+ T cells. Method: immunoSEQ multiplex PCR; TCRdb's copy keeps in-frame clones and lacks some. The data contain about 41,000 clones, around 75% of them singletons. Sequencing was done on a sample of memory CD4+ T cells from blood. The receptors here all came from an adult in good health and CMV-seronegative.

The chain recombines TRBV5-1 with TRBJ2-3; TRBD2 matches at 16 bases. J lost 1 base, V lost 4 bases, and 9 bases had no gene match. CDR1 and CDR2 (germline): SGHRS, YFSETQ. CDR3 length: 19 amino acids. The CDR3 DNA sequence: TGCGCCAGCAGCACAGGGACTAGCGGGGGGGGATTGGGCACAGATACGCAGTATTTT. This gives the protein CASSTGTSGGGLGTDTQYF.

V is TRBV7-4 and J is TRBJ2-5; tentatively, D is TRBD1 (5 bases). Trimming shortened V by 4 bases and J by 5 bases, and 23 bases separated the two germline ends. Germline assignment: CDR1 SGHVT and CDR2 SQSDAQ. The CDR3 length is 17 residues. This CDR3 reads CASSSARVLGVQETQYF. DNA for the CDR3: TGTGCCAGCAGCTCAGCCAGGGTCCTCGGAGTTCAGGAGACCCAGTACTTC.

The chain employs TRBV28 and TRBJ1-1, with 7 bases identical to TRBD1. The germline V gene has CDR1 MDHEN and CDR2 SYDVKM. Trimming at V came to 5 bases and at J to 2 bases, leaving 8 bases not matched to a gene. The CDR3 loop spans 15 amino acids. CDR3 sequence reads: CASSPPTGTNTEAFF. CDR3 DNA sequence: TGTGCCAGCAGTCCCCCGACAGGGACAAACACTGAAGCTTTCTTT. The variable domain in full, with the rest retrieved from reference TRBV28 and TRBJ1-1, is DVKVTQSSRYLVKRTGEKVFLECVQDMDHENMFWYRQDPGLGLRLIYFSYDVKMKEKGDIPEGYSVSREKKERFSLILESASTNQTSMYLCASSPPTGTNTEAFFGQGTRLTVV.

The chain links TRBV7-9 to TRBJ1-1, with TRBD1 matching 9 bases. With V trimmed by 3 bases and J by 9 bases, 8 bases remained unmatched. Germline V gives CDR1 SEHNR, CDR2 FQNEAQ (reference sequence). The CDR3 runs 14 residues. Here the CDR3 reads CASSFGTGFTKAFF. In nucleotides, the CDR3 is TGTGCCAGCAGCTTCGGGACAGGGTTTACAAAAGCTTTCTTT.

This clone appeared a few times. The rearrangement uses TRBV7-9 and TRBJ1-3; D is uncertain. Germline CDR1 reads SEHNR; CDR2 reads FQNEAQ (reference sequence). The V end was cut by 5 bases, the J end by 4 bases, with 15 bases between. This CDR3 is 15 amino acids long. CDR3 amino acids: CASSPKIRVGNTIYF. The CDR3, as DNA: TGTGCCAGCAGCCCAAAAATACGGGTAGGAAACACCATATATTTT.

This chain joins TRBV9 and TRBJ2-7; 9 nucleotides match TRBD2. The CDR3 loop spans 16 amino acids. V gave up 0 bases and J gave up 2 bases; unmatched junction bases: 6. CDR1 is SGDLS and CDR2 is YYNGEE in the germline V gene. CDR3 sequence: CASSVGSSGGTYEQYF. The CDR3 nucleotides are TGTGCCAGCAGCGTAGGCTCCAGCGGGGGGACCTACGAGCAGTACTTC.

The J gene is TRBJ2-3, the V gene TRBV5-5; no definite D call. This CDR3 has 12 amino acids. The germline V gene has CDR1 SGHKS and CDR2 YYEKEE (reference sequence). Trimming took 0 bases from V and 5 from J, leaving 4 bases between them. The CDR3 coding sequence is TGTGCCAGCAGCTTGGCCCTAGATACGCAGTATTTT. It is translated as CASSLALDTQYF.

The rearrangement uses TRBV19 and TRBJ2-6, with D uncertain. Per germline, CDR1 LNHDA and CDR2 SQIVND (reference sequence). V gave up 8 bases and J gave up 0 bases, with 14 bases separating them. There are 16 residues in the CDR3. CDR3 sequence reads: CASSRGDPSGANVLTF. CDR3 DNA: TGTGCCAGTTCCCGAGGCGACCCCTCTGGGGCCAACGTCCTGACTTTC.

The rearrangement joins TRBV7-3 to TRBJ2-3; a possible D gene is TRBD1 (6 bases). This CDR3 has 14 residues. Germline CDR1 reads SGHTA; CDR2 reads FQGTGA. Trimming pared 1 base from V and 3 bases from J, leaving 8 bases between. Here the CDR3 reads CASSLNQGTDTQYF. In nucleotides, the CDR3 is TGTGCCAGCAGCTTAAATCAGGGGACAGATACGCAGTATTTT.

The sample holds one count of this clone. V gene TRBV5-4 combines with J gene TRBJ2-5; TRBD2 is a possible D gene (5 bases). Trimming left V 2 bases short and J 0 bases short, with 14 bases between. The CDR3 is 16 amino acids. Germline-derived CDR1 and CDR2 are SGHNT and YYREEE (reference sequence). In nucleotides, the CDR3 is TGTGCCAGCAGCTTTCCGAGCGGCAACGACCAAGAGACCCAGTACTTC. It yields the protein CASSFPSGNDQETQYF.

The chain links TRBV7-6 to TRBJ1-2; D call uncertain. V was shortened by 3 bases and J by 4 bases, with 12 bases between the two germline ends. Germline assignment: CDR1 SGHVS and CDR2 FNYEAQ. The CDR3 is 14 amino acids. CDR3 protein: CASSFRAGAYGYTF. The CDR3 nucleotides read TGTGCCAGCAGCTTTCGGGCAGGTGCCTATGGCTACACCTTC.

CDR3 loop: CASARLAGGPDEQFF. In DNA form, the CDR3 reads TGTGCCAGCGCCAGACTAGCGGGGGGGCCGGATGAGCAGTTCTTC. The rearrangement joins TRBV7-6 to TRBJ2-1; 14 nucleotides line up with TRBD2. Trimming at V came to 8 bases and at J to 8 bases, leaving 8 bases not matched to a gene. Germline values: CDR1 SGHVS, CDR2 FNYEAQ. The length of the CDR3 is 15 residues.

This sequence joins TRBV4-1 and TRBJ2-3, with 10 bases fitting TRBD2. CDR3 size: 16 residues. From germline, CDR1 is MGHRA and CDR2 YSYEKL. V gave up 3 bases and J gave up 4 bases; unmatched junction bases: 7. CDR3 in amino acids: CASSQRAGGSADTQYF. The CDR3 DNA sequence: TGCGCCAGCAGCCAGAGAGCGGGGGGGAGCGCAGATACGCAGTATTTT.

The chain recombines TRBV6-5 with TRBJ2-2; D possibly matches TRBD1 or TRBD2 (5 bases each). The CDR3 has 15 amino acids. The V gene's germline CDR1 is MNHEY and CDR2 SVGAGI. V lost 5 bases to trimming and J lost 2 bases, with 12 bases between them. DNA for the CDR3: TGTGCCAGCAGTGCTCAGGGACCCAACACCGGGGAGCTGTTTTTT. This gives the protein CASSAQGPNTGELFF.

V and J are TRBV18 and TRBJ2-5, with D tentatively TRBD1 or TRBD2 (5 bases each). The germline V gene encodes CDR1 KGHSH and CDR2 LQKENI. The V gene lost 0 bases and the J gene lost 5 bases, with 10 bases spanning the gap. The CDR3 totals 14 residues. The CDR3 sequence: CASSPPHGDETQYF. CDR3 in DNA: TGTGCCAGCTCACCACCGCACGGGGACGAGACCCAGTACTTC.

The rearrangement links TRBV7-8 to TRBJ2-1; D uncertain. From germline, CDR1 is SGHVS and CDR2 FQNEAQ. The CDR3 extends over 17 amino acids. The V end was cut by 3 bases, the J end by 2 bases, with 17 bases between. In nucleotides, the CDR3 is TGTGCCAGCAGCTTCGAGAGAACGGGCCTCCCCTACAATGAGCAGTTCTTC. Translated, it gives CASSFERTGLPYNEQFF.

Comment on this clone: The sample holds other DNA sequences that translate to the same CDR3. The chain is built from TRBV18 and TRBJ1-3; 7 nucleotides match TRBD1. Unmatched junction bases numbered 1, after V lost 3 bases and J lost 2 bases. The germline V gene encodes CDR1 KGHSH and CDR2 LQKENI. CDR3 size: 14 residues. The DNA of the CDR3 is TGTGCCAGCTCACCGGGGACAGCTGGAAACACCATATATTTT. Translation: CASSPGTAGNTIYF.

The V and J genes are TRBV15 and TRBJ1-2; D remains unclear. Trimming took 2 bases from V and 8 from J, leaving 15 bases between them. The CDR3 extends over 14 amino acids. CDR1 is LNHNV, CDR2 YYDKDF, per germline (reference sequence). The CDR3 spells CATSRPTFPRGYTF. CDR3 nucleotide sequence: TGTGCCACCAGCAGACCGACCTTTCCGCGGGGCTACACCTTC.

Note on this clone: The CDR3 does not close with the conserved phenylalanine or tryptophan, likely indicating a read error. It is unclear where the CDR3 begins or ends on the DNA, so no DNA is shown, and the CDR3 is as TCRdb lists it. The chain has TRBV10-3 and TRBJ2-7; the tabulated D call, TRBD1, remains unverified against the DNA. The V gene's germline CDR1 is ENHRY and CDR2 SYGVKD. The CDR3 is 11 amino acids long, termini counted. CDR3 sequence reads: CAISSDRELLL.

The gene calls are TRBV19 and TRBJ2-5; 7 bases align to TRBD2. The V gene's germline CDR1 is LNHDA and CDR2 SQIVND (reference sequence). After removal of 3 bases from V and 4 bases from J, the junction contained 5 bases not matched to a gene. The CDR3 covers 14 residues. The CDR3 DNA is TGTGCCAGTAGTATGGATCCGGGGGGAGAGACCCAGTACTTC. Amino acids: CASSMDPGGETQYF.

The chain uses TRBV2 and TRBJ1-4; D is unclear. The CDR3 is made up of 16 amino acids. Germline CDR1 SNHLY, CDR2 FYNNEI. V was trimmed by 4 bases and J by 3 bases, leaving 15 bases between them. The CDR3 DNA follows: TGTGCCAGCAGTGTTGGCCGTCGGAGGGCTAATGAAAAACTGTTTTTT. Translating gives CASSVGRRRANEKLFF. The variable domain in full, completed from reference TRBV2 and TRBJ1-4, reads EPEVTQTPSHQVTQMGQEVILRCVPISNHLYFYWYRQILGQKVEFLVSFYNNEISEKSEIFDDQFSVERPDGSNFTLKIRSTKLEDSAMYFCASSVGRRRANEKLFFGSGTQLSVL.

The CDR3 nucleotides read TGTGCCAGCAGCTCTACCCGGGCTGTTTTTGAGAAAGCTTTCTTT. Its translation: CASSSTRAVFEKAFF. The V and J genes are TRBV7-2 and TRBJ1-1; D gene uncertain. Germline V gene data show CDR1 as SGHTA and CDR2 as FQGNSA. Trimming removed 4 bases from V and 9 bases from J, with 21 bases in between. The CDR3 contains 15 residues.

This clone was detected only a few times. The rearrangement uses TRBV5-5 and TRBJ1-1; D unclear. V gave up 5 bases and J gave up 1 base, with 9 bases separating them. This CDR3 has 13 residues. The germline V gene encodes CDR1 SGHKS and CDR2 YYEKEE (reference sequence). DNA of the CDR3: TGTGCCAGCAGACGGACGGGGAACACTGAAGCTTTCTTT. It translates to CASRRTGNTEAFF.